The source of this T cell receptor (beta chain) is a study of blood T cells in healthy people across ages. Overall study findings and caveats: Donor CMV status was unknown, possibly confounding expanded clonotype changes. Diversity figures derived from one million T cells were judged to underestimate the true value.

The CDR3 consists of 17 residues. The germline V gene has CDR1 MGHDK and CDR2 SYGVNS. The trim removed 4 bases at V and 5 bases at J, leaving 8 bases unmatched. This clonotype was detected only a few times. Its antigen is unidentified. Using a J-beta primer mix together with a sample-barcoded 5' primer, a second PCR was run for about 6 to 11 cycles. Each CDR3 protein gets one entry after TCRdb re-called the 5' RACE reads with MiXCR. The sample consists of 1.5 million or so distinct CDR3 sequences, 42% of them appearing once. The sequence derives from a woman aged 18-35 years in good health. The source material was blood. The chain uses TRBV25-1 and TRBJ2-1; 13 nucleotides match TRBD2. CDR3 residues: CASSVTSGGAKDNEQFF. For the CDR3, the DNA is TGTGCCAGCAGTGTTACTAGCGGGGGGGCCAAGGACAATGAGCAGTTCTTC.